The clone carrying this T cell receptor beta chain has a count of ten or more. Antigen unknown. The sample belongs to a study of T cell repertoires in cytomegalovirus infection. Study-level background: Recently identified HLA-C-restricted and well-studied HLA-B-restricted CMV epitopes were used.

Each CDR3 protein is one row after TCRdb ran MiXCR on the reads. The data contain fewer than 850,000 distinct CDR3 sequences, 25% to 35% of them seen just once; the ten biggest clones take up approximately 14%. The TCR comes from a human donor in good health (CMV status not recorded). Some clones in this sample may be carry-over from other donors' samples. This material consisted of cultured CD8+ T cells from PBMCs, taken from culture after CMV antigen stimulation.

CDR3 region: CASSLILGRVKTEAFF. CDR3 DNA sequence: TGTGCCAGCAGCTTAATTTTAGGGAGGGTAAAAACTGAAGCTTTCTTT. V gene TRBV7-2 combines with J gene TRBJ1-1; D gene ambiguous. The CDR3 consists of 16 residues. Germline V gene sequence: CDR1 SGHTA, CDR2 FQGNSA. With 2 bases removed from V and 5 bases from J, the gap between germline ends came to 18 bases.